This T cell receptor beta chain derives from a study of cytomegalovirus exposure and HLA in healthy donors (dated by TCRdb to about 2017). Describing the broader study: An earlier analysis of roughly 500 of the donors reported about 290 Gb of sequence data and roughly 110 million unique TCR beta sequences from approximately 180 million T cells. An early release covering just under 650 HLA-typed donors comprised roughly 300 gigabases of sequencing data and 65 million to 100 million unique TCR sequences. Of the roughly 400 genotyped donors, roughly 80% fell in the genetic ancestry cluster associated with self-reported Caucasian donors. The study aimed to test whether signatures of past pathogen exposure could be identified by cataloging public T cell receptors. Using immunosequencing, the study profiled T cell repertoires from 640 or so subjects and related those repertoires to cytomegalovirus serostatus. Besides the first cohort of roughly 640 subjects, a separate validation cohort made up of 120 different subjects was used. To predict cytomegalovirus infection status, the study brought together high-throughput TCR immunosequencing, statistical association of individual TCRs with disease status, and machine learning. In a later analysis, previously published TCR beta repertoires from fewer than 750 donors were re-analyzed and high-resolution HLA genotyping was added so that TCR occurrence patterns could be studied. Rather than drawing on any new phenotypic data, the later analysis identified candidate immune exposures from TCR beta sequences and the way those sequences occurred across donors. To decide whether each TCR beta V gene segment behaved as functional or pseudogenic, an earlier analysis of nearly 600 of the donors relied on high-throughput TCR beta sequencing. Alongside the repertoire data, information on donor age, sex, ethnicity and CMV serostatus was compiled. A later genetic analysis used genome-wide SNP genotypes for about 65% of the roughly 670 donors, treating that subset as a discovery cohort. All discovery cohort repertoires had been generated on a single sequencing platform. HLA typing covered class I and class II loci at four-digit resolution. Typing coverage varied by locus: roughly 629-630 donors for A, B, C, DRB1 and DQB1; about 520 for DQA1; about 600 for DPA1; roughly 470 for DPB1. A few DR-DQ haplotypes were handled as single units for association and clustering because linkage in the cohort was strong. Among some 400 genotyped donors of the cohort, an average of about 240,000 unique TCR beta nucleotide sequences was sequenced per donor, of which about 20% were non-productive. General study outcomes and caveats: Assigning TCR associations to individual alleles was difficult when HLA alleles, especially DR and DQ, strongly co-occurred. A later analysis found that HLA-associated TCR beta chains were more clonally expanded and had lower generation probabilities than equally common non-associated chains. A total of some 180 TCR beta chains were listed by the study as associated with cytomegalovirus. In a later analysis, the rate of TCR association differed among HLA loci, with DRB1 alleles having the most associated TCRs and HLA-C alleles having the fewest. A later analysis associated about 17,000 TCR beta sequences with specific HLA alleles at a false discovery rate of 0.05. Three of the identified cytomegalovirus-associated TCR beta chains were confirmed in vitro to be specific for cytomegalovirus antigens. Immune exposure information for the cohort was limited to CMV serostatus. Because HLA typing was missing for some donors at each locus, association tests included only the typed subset. A cluster of highly shared sequence variants was judged likely to be a technical artifact of the sequencing pipeline. A further reported finding was that TCR beta sequences accurately predicted the HLA-A and HLA-B alleles for most subjects in the first cohort. The classifier was reported to diagnose cytomegalovirus status with high specificity and sensitivity in both the original cohort and the validation cohort. In a later genetic analysis, a missense DCLRE1C variant was associated with V-gene and J-gene trimming of TCR beta chains, and the association was replicated in an independent cohort. Because counts were too low, more than 15 rarely observed V segments, including chromosome 9 orphons, were left out of the earlier analysis of 500 to 650 of the donors. The 87-base-pair reads could not distinguish some IMGT-functional V segments, including TRBV6-2 and TRBV6-3, so those segments were excluded. In a later analysis, most CMV-associated TCR beta chains were found to appear HLA-restricted, with HLA associations seemingly driven largely by CMV exposure. Linkage disequilibrium might explain the correlated functional status among segregating V segments, but an unknown experimental factor could not be ruled out. According to a later analysis, parvovirus B19, influenza, CMV and Epstein-Barr virus appeared linked to several top co-occurrence clusters. An earlier analysis of roughly 570 of the donors showed that most TCR beta V segments appeared in productive rearrangements either about 87% or about 30% of the time, which broadly matched IMGT annotations. A later genetic analysis reported fewer N-insertions in productive TCRs among donors in an Asian-associated ancestry cluster than the approximately 670-donor mean. The presence/absence analyses assumed that sequencing depth was roughly uniform across donors, and that assumption may not be true. According to the authors, the approach could potentially be generalized to other disease states and immunological phenotypes. Most TCR sequences were observed very rarely across donors, whereas some public TCRs were present in many individuals. The cohort was sequenced for TCR beta chains only, and without alpha or paired-chain data the features that could be detected were limited.

The cohort consisted of 650 to 700 healthy bone marrow donors. At the time of sampling, all cohort members were nominally healthy, though unrecorded immune exposures were likely present. The donor was CMV seropositive and was included in the group of 300 or so seropositive cohort members. Each donor provided a peripheral blood sample, and peripheral blood mononuclear cells were used for TCR beta sequencing. The Qiagen DNeasy Blood Extraction Kit was used to extract genomic DNA from the blood cell samples. Between the V and J ends, shortened by 4 bases and 2 bases respectively, the junction contains 9 bases. Sequences LNHNV (CDR1) and YYDKDF (CDR2) are obtained from the germline V gene (reference sequence). Including cysteine and phenylalanine, the CDR3 has 13 amino acids. Only CDR3 DNA is held: 39 bases, read in frame from base 1. The library was obtained by the immunoSEQ multiplex PCR assay. The multiplex PCR relied on a mix of 60 forward primers for TCR Vbeta segments and 13 reverse primers for TCR Jbeta segments. The CDR3 region of rearranged TCR beta genes was amplified from genomic DNA by a multiplex PCR assay. The amplified TCR beta libraries were sequenced on the Illumina HiSeq System as 87-base-pair reads. Per the original workflow: A later analysis tallied approximately 87 million unique TCR beta chains across the 650 to 750 repertoires, and about 10 million of those chains were shared by two or more donors. Raw reads were error-corrected and collapsed into unique sequences with a nearest-neighbor algorithm that merged closely related sequences to remove PCR and sequencing errors. V, D and J gene segments were assigned by aligning CDR3 sequences to IMGT reference sequences. For a sequence to be retained, at least a six-nucleotide match to both a V gene segment and a J gene segment was required. A rearrangement counted as productive if the CDR3 had no stop codons and remained in frame with V and J, and every other rearrangement counted as non-productive. Following IMGT convention, CDR3 was defined as the stretch from the second conserved V-encoded cysteine up to the conserved J-encoded phenylalanine. Sequences without an unambiguous match to a single V gene segment were excluded from the earlier analysis of about 640 of the donors. In an earlier analysis of about 590 of the donors, a V segment was called functional when productive rearrangements were above 56.7%, and segregating when the standard deviation between donors exceeded 5%. A statistical classification framework was built for diagnosing cytomegalovirus status from the catalog of TCR beta chain sequences. V and J gene assignment, in a later analysis, came from comparing TCR nucleotide sequences with IMGT/GENE-DB human TR gene sequences. In a later analysis, CDR3 sequences and most-parsimonious VDJ recombination scenarios were assigned using the TCRdist pipeline. In a later analysis, every TCR beta chain was defined by the combination of its CDR3 amino acid sequence and its V-gene family, and reads without a unique V-gene family were dropped. To address suspected cross-contamination and a sequencing artifact, a later analysis removed roughly 580 highly shared, low-generation-probability nucleotide sequences. For each public chain, a later analysis derived a clonal expansion index from normalized ranks of inferred template counts within each repertoire. A later analysis computed generation probabilities with a VDJ recombination model fitted to out-of-frame rearrangements, and checked the results against IGoR. In a later analysis, TCR-TCR, TCR-HLA and TCR-CMV co-occurrence was scored with hypergeometric tests, and a repertoire-size bias correction was applied to TCR pairs. In a later analysis, false discovery rates were estimated by permuting HLA or CMV assignments 20 times. In a later analysis, co-occurring TCRs were grouped using DBSCAN, and TCRdist sequence similarity was added for clustering within HLA-allele-positive subsets. Co-occurrence clustering excluded repertoires with fewer than 30,000 or more than 120,000 public chains, plus five with anomalous nucleotide sharing. Imported from immuneACCESS, the table was reduced by TCRdb to in-frame sequences with V and J called. These copies leave out some clones; in studies compared against another copy, an unresolved V gene accounts for under half, and the cause of the remainder is not known. The V and J calls and the clone size are those of that table, but D and trimming were determined from the DNA. The sample includes roughly 180,000 clones, with roughly 9.4% observed a single time. The ten largest account for roughly 1.3% of the sample.

In the case of this clone: Its antigen remains unidentified. Base qualities are missing; no much larger clone stands one base away.

The origin of this receptor is a woman under 40 in good health and CMV-seropositive. The receptor chain draws on TRBV15 and TRBJ2-7; no D gene can be assigned with confidence. The sequenced sample consisted of PBMCs. CDR3 loop: CATSTLGPYEQYF. The DNA reads TGTGCCACCAGCACTCTAGGTCCCTACGAGCAGTACTTC.